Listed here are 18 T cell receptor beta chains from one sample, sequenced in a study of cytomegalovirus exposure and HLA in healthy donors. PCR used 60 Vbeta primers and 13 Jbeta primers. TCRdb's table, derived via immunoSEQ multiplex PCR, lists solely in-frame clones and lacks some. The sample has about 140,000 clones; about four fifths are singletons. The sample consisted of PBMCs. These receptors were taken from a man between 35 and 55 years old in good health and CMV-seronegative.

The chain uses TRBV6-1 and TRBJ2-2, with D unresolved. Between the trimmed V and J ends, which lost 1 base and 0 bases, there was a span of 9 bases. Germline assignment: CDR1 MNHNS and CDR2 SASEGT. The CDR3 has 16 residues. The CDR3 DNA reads TGTGCCAGCAGTGAAGTTGGCCCATCGAACACCGGGGAGCTGTTTTTT. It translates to CASSEVGPSNTGELFF.

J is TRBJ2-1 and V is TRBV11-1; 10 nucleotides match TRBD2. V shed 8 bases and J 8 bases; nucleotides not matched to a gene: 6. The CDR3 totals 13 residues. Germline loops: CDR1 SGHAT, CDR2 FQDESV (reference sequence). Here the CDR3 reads CASLSGGGDEQFF. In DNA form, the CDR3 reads TGTGCCAGCTTGAGCGGGGGGGGAGATGAGCAGTTCTTC.

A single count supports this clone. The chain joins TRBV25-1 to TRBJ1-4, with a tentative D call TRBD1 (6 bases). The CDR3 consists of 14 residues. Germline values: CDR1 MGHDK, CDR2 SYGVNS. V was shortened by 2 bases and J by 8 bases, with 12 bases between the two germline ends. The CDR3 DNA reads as TGTGCCAGCAGTGAAGACAGGACGGGCGAAAAACTGTTTTTT. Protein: CASSEDRTGEKLFF.

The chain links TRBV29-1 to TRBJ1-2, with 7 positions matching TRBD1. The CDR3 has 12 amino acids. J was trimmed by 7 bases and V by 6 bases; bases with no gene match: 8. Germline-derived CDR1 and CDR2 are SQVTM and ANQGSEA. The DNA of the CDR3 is TGCAGCGTCAGGGGGGACACGGGTGGCTACACCTTC. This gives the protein CSVRGDTGGYTF.

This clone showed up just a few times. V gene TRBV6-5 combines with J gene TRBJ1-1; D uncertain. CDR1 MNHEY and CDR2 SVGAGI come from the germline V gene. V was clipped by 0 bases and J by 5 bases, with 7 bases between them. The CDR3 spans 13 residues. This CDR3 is CASSYSMRTEAFF. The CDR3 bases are TGTGCCAGCAGTTACTCGATGAGGACTGAAGCTTTCTTT.

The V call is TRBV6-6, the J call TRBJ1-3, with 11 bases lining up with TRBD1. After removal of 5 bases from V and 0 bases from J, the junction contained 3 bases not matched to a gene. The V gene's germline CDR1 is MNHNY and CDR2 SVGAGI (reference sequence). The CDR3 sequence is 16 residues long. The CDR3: CASSPGTGGSGNTIYF. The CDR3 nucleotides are TGTGCCAGCAGTCCGGGGACAGGGGGCTCTGGAAACACCATATATTTT.

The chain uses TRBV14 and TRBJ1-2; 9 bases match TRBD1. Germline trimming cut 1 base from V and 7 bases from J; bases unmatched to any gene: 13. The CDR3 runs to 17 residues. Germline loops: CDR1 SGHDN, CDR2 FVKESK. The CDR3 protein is CASSQVMGQGRSGGYTF. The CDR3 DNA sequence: TGTGCCAGCAGCCAAGTAATGGGACAGGGTAGGAGTGGTGGCTACACCTTC.

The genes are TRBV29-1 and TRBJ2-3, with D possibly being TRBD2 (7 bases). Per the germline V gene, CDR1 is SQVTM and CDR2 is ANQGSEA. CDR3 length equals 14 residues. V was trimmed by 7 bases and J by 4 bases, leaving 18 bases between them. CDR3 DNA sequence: TGCAGCGCCGTGGGGGGGGCATCAGCAGATACGCAGTATTTT. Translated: CSAVGGASADTQYF.

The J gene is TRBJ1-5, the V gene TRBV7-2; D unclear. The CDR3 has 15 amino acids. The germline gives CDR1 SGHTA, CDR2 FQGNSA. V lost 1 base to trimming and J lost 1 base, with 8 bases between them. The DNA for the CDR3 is TGTGCCAGCAGCTTAGAGAGCAGGAGCAATCAGCCCCAGCATTTT. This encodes CASSLESRSNQPQHF.

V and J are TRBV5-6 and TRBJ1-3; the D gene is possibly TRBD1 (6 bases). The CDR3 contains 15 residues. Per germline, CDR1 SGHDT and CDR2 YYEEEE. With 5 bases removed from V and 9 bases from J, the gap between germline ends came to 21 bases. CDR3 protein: CASSPRGGDTATIYF. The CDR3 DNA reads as TGTGCCAGCAGTCCACGGGGAGGGGACACGGCCACCATATATTTT.

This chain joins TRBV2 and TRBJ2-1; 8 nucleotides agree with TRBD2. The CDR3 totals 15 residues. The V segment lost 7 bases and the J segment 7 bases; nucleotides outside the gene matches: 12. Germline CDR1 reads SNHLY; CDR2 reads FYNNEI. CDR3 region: CASNGGRGAANEQFF. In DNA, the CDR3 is TGTGCCAGCAACGGGGGGCGGGGGGCCGCGAATGAGCAGTTCTTC.

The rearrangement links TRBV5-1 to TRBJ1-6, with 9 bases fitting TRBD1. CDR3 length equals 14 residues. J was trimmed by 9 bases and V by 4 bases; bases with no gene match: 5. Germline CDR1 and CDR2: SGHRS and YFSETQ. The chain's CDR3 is CASSPGTGSSPLHF. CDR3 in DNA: TGCGCCAGCAGCCCCGGGACAGGGAGTTCACCCCTCCACTTT.

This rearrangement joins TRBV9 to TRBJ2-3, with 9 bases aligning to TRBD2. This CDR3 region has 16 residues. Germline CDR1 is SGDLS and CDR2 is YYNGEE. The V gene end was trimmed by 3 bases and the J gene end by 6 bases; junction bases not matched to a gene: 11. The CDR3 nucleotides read TGTGCCAGCAGCGGGCCCCCGCGGGGGGGCCGGGATACGCAGTATTTT. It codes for CASSGPPRGGRDTQYF.

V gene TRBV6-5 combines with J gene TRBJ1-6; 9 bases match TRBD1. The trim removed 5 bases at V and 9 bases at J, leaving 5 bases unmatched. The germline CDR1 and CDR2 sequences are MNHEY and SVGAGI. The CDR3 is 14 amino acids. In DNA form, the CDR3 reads TGTGCCAGCAGTCCTGGACAGGGGATTTCACCCCTCCACTTT. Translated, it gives CASSPGQGISPLHF.

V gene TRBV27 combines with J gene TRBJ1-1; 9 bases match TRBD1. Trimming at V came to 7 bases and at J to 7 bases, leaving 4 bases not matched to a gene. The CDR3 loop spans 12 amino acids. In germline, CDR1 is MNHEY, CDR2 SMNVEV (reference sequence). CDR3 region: CASTGTGREAFF. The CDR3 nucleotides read TGTGCCAGCACGGGGACAGGGCGTGAAGCTTTCTTT.

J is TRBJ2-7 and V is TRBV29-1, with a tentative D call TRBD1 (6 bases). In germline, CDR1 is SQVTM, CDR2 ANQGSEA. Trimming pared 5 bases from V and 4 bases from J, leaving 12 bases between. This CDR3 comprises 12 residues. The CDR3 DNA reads TGCAGCGTTCCAGGGGAGTCGTACGAGCAGTACTTC. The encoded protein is CSVPGESYEQYF.

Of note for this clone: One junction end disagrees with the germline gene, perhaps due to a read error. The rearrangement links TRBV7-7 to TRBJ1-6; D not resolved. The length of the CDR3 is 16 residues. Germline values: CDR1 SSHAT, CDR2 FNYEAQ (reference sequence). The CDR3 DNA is TGTGCTAGCAGCTTGCGAGGTCCCGTAATCGAATCACCCCTCCACTTT. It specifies CASSLRGPVIESPLHF.

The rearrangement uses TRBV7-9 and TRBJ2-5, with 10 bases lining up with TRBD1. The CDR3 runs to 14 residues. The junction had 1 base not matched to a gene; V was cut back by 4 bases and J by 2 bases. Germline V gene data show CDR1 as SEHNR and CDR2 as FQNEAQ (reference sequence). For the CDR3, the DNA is TGTGCCAGCAGCTGGGACAGGGGACAAGAGACCCAGTACTTC. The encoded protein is CASSWDRGQETQYF.